Shown below are 27 T cell receptor beta chains from a single sample sequenced in a study of early T cells in non-severe SARS-CoV-2 infection. TCRdb re-analysed the 5' RACE reads in MiXCR, keeping a single row per CDR3 protein. The table includes approximately 67,000 distinct CDR3 sequences, approximately 10% detected once. What was sequenced was whole blood. Source of these receptors: an adult who was a healthcare worker with PCR-confirmed SARS-CoV-2 infection or an uninfected control (not recorded which).

V usage is TRBV5-1 and J usage is TRBJ2-6; D is unresolved. Trimming cost V 0 bases and J 0 bases, with 4 bases left between them. CDR3 length equals 15 residues. Germline values: CDR1 SGHRS, CDR2 YFSETQ. The CDR3 coding sequence is TGCGCCAGCAGCTTGGATATCTCTGGGGCCAACGTCCTGACTTTC. It codes for CASSLDISGANVLTF.

This clonotype occurred many times. The V and J genes are TRBV12-3 or TRBV12-4 and TRBJ2-1, with 7 bases matching TRBD2. Trimming removed 2 bases from V and 6 bases from J; junction bases left unmatched: 1. This CDR3 is 13 amino acids long. The CDR3 DNA reads TGTGCCAGCAGTTTACTAGCGGTCAATGAGCAGTTCTTC. This codes for CASSLLAVNEQFF.

This clonotype was observed many times. The rearrangement uses TRBV19 and TRBJ1-5; TRBD1 aligns across 8 bases. V gave up 4 bases and J gave up 5 bases; unmatched junction bases: 1. The CDR3 sequence is 13 residues long. Germline-derived CDR1 and CDR2 are LNHDA and SQIVND (reference sequence). The CDR3 DNA follows: TGTGCCAGTAGTAGGACAGGGTATCAGCCCCAGCATTTT. Translating it yields CASSRTGYQPQHF.

This clonotype showed up many times. The chain uses TRBV18 and TRBJ1-2; no definite D call. Looked up from germline, CDR1 is KGHSH and CDR2 is LQKENI. This CDR3 comprises 16 residues. The V and J ends lost 3 bases and 0 bases respectively, with 14 bases between them. The CDR3 nucleotides are TGTGCCAGCTCACCTATCGGACGGCTAGCTAACTATGGCTACACCTTC. Translating gives CASSPIGRLANYGYTF.

At least ten counts were recorded for this clonotype. This chain links TRBV4-2 with TRBJ2-2; 9 bases fit TRBD2. The V gene end was trimmed by 6 bases and the J gene end by 5 bases; junction bases not matched to a gene: 7. Germline values: CDR1 LGHNA, CDR2 YNFKEQ. This CDR3 comprises 15 residues. The CDR3 region has the DNA TGTGCCAGCAGGATAGCGGGGGTTCGGACCGGGGAGCTGTTTTTT. Translated, it gives CASRIAGVRTGELFF.

The gene calls are TRBV20-1 and TRBJ1-3; 8 bases are a match to TRBD1. The CDR3 consists of 12 residues. V lost 7 bases and J lost 4; bases outside the gene matches: 3. Germline V gives CDR1 DFQATT, CDR2 SNEGSKA (reference sequence). CDR3 residues: CSVRTGGNTIYF. Written as DNA, the CDR3 is TGCAGTGTCCGGACAGGGGGAAACACCATATATTTT.

V is TRBV4-1 and J is TRBJ2-2; D not resolved. Trimming took 10 bases from V and 0 from J, leaving 9 bases between them. Per the germline V gene, CDR1 is MGHRA and CDR2 is YSYEKL. The CDR3 spans 13 residues. The CDR3 reads CAIRGANTGELFF. The DNA of the CDR3 is TGCGCCATCCGAGGAGCGAACACCGGGGAGCTGTTTTTT.

In its sample, this clonotype was seen a few times. CDR3 region: CSARNRRASGGVQYF. The CDR3 DNA reads TGCAGTGCTAGAAACCGGCGGGCTAGCGGGGGTGTGCAGTACTTC. The chain employs TRBV20-1 and TRBJ2-7; 10 bases are shared with TRBD2. Looked up from germline, CDR1 is DFQATT and CDR2 is SNEGSKA (reference sequence). This CDR3 is 15 amino acids long. V was pared by 2 bases and J by 9 bases, with 13 bases of the junction left unmatched.

In this sample, this clonotype turned up a few times. The chain has TRBV20-1 and TRBJ2-2; D is undetermined. Germline V gene sequence: CDR1 DFQATT, CDR2 SNEGSKA (reference sequence). V dropped 1 base and J dropped 2 bases, with 5 bases sitting between them. CDR3 length: 13 residues. The CDR3 DNA sequence: TGCAGTGCTAGAGGCATCAACACCGGGGAGCTGTTTTTT. As protein: CSARGINTGELFF.

This clonotype appeared many times. The chain links TRBV10-3 to TRBJ2-5; D tentatively reads TRBD1 or TRBD2 (7 bases each). The CDR3 is 15 amino acids. Trimming removed 0 bases from V and 4 bases from J, with 12 bases in between. Germline CDR1 is ENHRY and CDR2 is SYGVKD. For the CDR3, the DNA is TGTGCCATCAGTGAGTCGGGAGGGGGCAGAGAGACCCAGTACTTC. Protein product: CAISESGGGRETQYF.

The rearrangement joins TRBV7-3 to TRBJ2-1; D may be TRBD2 (5 bases). This CDR3 is 11 amino acids long. V was trimmed by 8 bases and J by 5 bases, leaving 7 bases between them. The V gene's germline CDR1 is SGHTA and CDR2 FQGTGA. The CDR3: CASGLHNEQFF. In DNA, the CDR3 is TGTGCCAGCGGACTCCACAATGAGCAGTTCTTC.

A few counts support this clonotype. This chain links TRBV6-1 with TRBJ1-3, with D hard to call. The germline gives CDR1 MNHNS, CDR2 SASEGT. V was clipped by 4 bases and J by 8 bases, with 15 bases between them. This CDR3 has 14 amino acids. The CDR3 bases are TGTGCCAGCAGTGTCTCGGTTCGCGGCGACACCATATATTTT. The encoded protein is CASSVSVRGDTIYF.

In its sample, this clonotype was seen many times. The chain combines TRBV4-2 with TRBJ2-7; the D gene is possibly TRBD1 (6 bases). This CDR3 comprises 16 residues. V lost 1 base and J 3 bases, leaving 16 bases between the germline ends. Germline CDR1 LGHNA, CDR2 YNFKEQ. CDR3 nucleotide sequence: TGTGCCAGCAGCCAAGGAGTACAGGGCATCCTCTACGAGCAGTACTTC. Protein: CASSQGVQGILYEQYF.

CDR3 coding DNA: TGTGCCAGCTCACCACCAAGTACAGAGAACACTGAAGCTTTCTTT. Translating it yields CASSPPSTENTEAFF. V is TRBV18 and J is TRBJ1-1, with no clear D. This CDR3 has 15 amino acids. The germline V and J ends were trimmed by 0 bases and 1 base, with 9 bases remaining between them. The germline V gene has CDR1 KGHSH and CDR2 LQKENI.

The chain recombines TRBV3-1 with TRBJ1-1, with TRBD1 matching over 8 bases. The CDR3 has 15 amino acids. Trimming removed 4 bases from V and 4 bases from J; junction bases left unmatched: 8. From germline, CDR1 is LGHDT and CDR2 YNNKEL (reference sequence). In DNA form, the CDR3 reads TGTGCCAGCAGCCGGCGGGGAACAGGGGGCACTGAAGCTTTCTTT. Translating gives CASSRRGTGGTEAFF.

This clonotype was detected many times. The genes are TRBV20-1 and TRBJ1-5; a possible D gene is TRBD1 (5 bases). In germline, CDR1 is DFQATT, CDR2 SNEGSKA (reference sequence). The CDR3 is 15 residues long. Trimming removed 5 bases from V and 4 bases from J, with 18 bases in between. The CDR3 reads CSAAPVGQSNQPQHF. Written as DNA, the CDR3 is TGCAGTGCTGCCCCGGTGGGGCAGTCAAATCAGCCCCAGCATTTT.

The chain uses TRBV5-1 and TRBJ2-5; D is perhaps TRBD1 or TRBD2 (5 bases each). Germline loops: CDR1 SGHRS, CDR2 YFSETQ. The CDR3 is made up of 16 amino acids. V gave up 0 bases and J gave up 2 bases, with 14 bases separating them. CDR3 sequence reads: CASSLAKARGQETQYF. CDR3 in DNA: TGCGCCAGCAGCTTGGCCAAAGCGAGGGGACAAGAGACCCAGTACTTC.

This clonotype was counted between two and nine times. This rearrangement joins TRBV2 to TRBJ2-7; TRBD2 is a possible D gene (6 bases). The CDR3 is made up of 16 amino acids. In germline, CDR1 is SNHLY, CDR2 FYNNEI. Trimming pared 0 bases from V and 1 base from J, leaving 13 bases between. In nucleotides, the CDR3 is TGTGCCAGCAGTGAAGCGCTTGGCGGGGTATCCTACGAGCAGTACTTC. Its translation is CASSEALGGVSYEQYF. Variable domain in full (rest from reference TRBV2 and TRBJ2-7): EPEVTQTPSHQVTQMGQEVILRCVPISNHLYFYWYRQILGQKVEFLVSFYNNEISEKSEIFDDQFSVERPDGSNFTLKIRSTKLEDSAMYFCASSEALGGVSYEQYFGPGTRLTVT.

The chain carries TRBV5-1 and TRBJ1-2; D not resolved. The V end lost 4 bases, the J end lost 2 bases, and 18 bases lay between the germline ends. The germline gives CDR1 SGHRS, CDR2 YFSETQ. CDR3 length: 16 residues. Here the CDR3 DNA reads TGCGCCAGCAGCGTTGGGAATAGGGTGATCAACTATGGCTACACCTTC. Translated: CASSVGNRVINYGYTF.

This clonotype was counted at least ten times. The chain employs TRBV11-2 and TRBJ2-1, with 8 bases that match TRBD1. V shed 5 bases and J 6 bases; nucleotides not matched to a gene: 9. The CDR3 runs 15 residues. Germline loops: CDR1 SGHAT, CDR2 FQNNGV. CDR3 sequence: CASSPRTGRINEQFF. CDR3 DNA sequence: TGTGCCAGCAGCCCGAGGACAGGGCGGATCAATGAGCAGTTCTTC.

Many counts were recorded for this clonotype. J is TRBJ2-1 and V is TRBV2; 11 nucleotides agree with TRBD2. Germline CDR1 SNHLY, CDR2 FYNNEI. V lost 6 bases and J lost 7; bases outside the gene matches: 8. The CDR3 length is 15 residues. Here the CDR3 reads CASRRASGGSNEQFF. The CDR3 DNA reads as TGTGCCAGCAGGCGAGCTAGCGGGGGGAGTAATGAGCAGTTCTTC.

This clonotype was seen at least ten times. The V gene is TRBV5-5, the J gene TRBJ2-1; D possibly corresponds to TRBD2 (5 bases). The CDR3 loop spans 14 amino acids. Germline-derived CDR1 and CDR2 are SGHKS and YYEKEE (reference sequence). The ends were cut back, 0 bases at V and 10 bases at J, with 14 bases in the middle. CDR3: CASSLGPLTREQFF. The CDR3 DNA follows: TGTGCCAGCAGCTTGGGGCCCCTTACTAGAGAGCAGTTCTTC. Full variable domain (outside the CDR3, taken from reference TRBV5-5 and TRBJ2-1): DAGVTQSPTHLIKTRGQQVTLRCSPISGHKSVSWYQQVLGQGPQFIFQYYEKEERGRGNFPDRFSARQFPNYSSELNVNALLLGDSALYLCASSLGPLTREQFFGPGTRLTVL.

The chain couples TRBV9 to TRBJ2-2; D ambiguous. Germline CDR1 and CDR2: SGDLS and YYNGEE. This CDR3 is 15 amino acids long. V shed 0 bases and J shed 0 bases, with 6 bases lying between them. The CDR3 sequence is CASSVGVTNTGELFF. As DNA, the CDR3 is TGTGCCAGCAGCGTAGGGGTCACGAACACCGGGGAGCTGTTTTTT.

This clonotype was found many times. The J gene is TRBJ1-1, the V gene TRBV11-3, with D unresolved. The CDR3 is 13 amino acids. Germline CDR1 and CDR2: SGHNT and YENEEA. Trimming removed 3 bases from V and 4 bases from J, with 9 bases in between. The CDR3 sequence: CASSFGSGTEAFF. CDR3 sequence (DNA): TGTGCCAGCAGCTTCGGGAGCGGCACTGAAGCTTTCTTT. Drawing the rest from reference TRBV11-3 and TRBJ1-1, the complete variable domain is EAGVVQSPRYKIIEKKQPVAFWCNPISGHNTLYWYLQNLGQGPELLIRYENEEAVDDSQLPKDRFSAERLKGVDSTLKIQPAELGDSAVYLCASSFGSGTEAFFGQGTRLTVV.

The sample holds many counts of this clonotype. The V and J genes are TRBV10-3 and TRBJ1-2; 11 positions match TRBD1. In germline, CDR1 is ENHRY, CDR2 SYGVKD. Unmatched junction bases numbered 15, after V lost 3 bases and J lost 3 bases. The CDR3 runs to 19 residues. The CDR3 loop is CAISERLRTGGRLDYGYTF. Here the CDR3 DNA reads TGTGCCATCAGTGAACGGCTTAGGACAGGGGGCAGACTAGACTATGGCTACACCTTC.

In its sample, this clonotype was seen a few times. The chain carries TRBV5-6 and TRBJ2-6; D unclear. Germline CDR1 reads SGHDT; CDR2 reads YYEEEE. CDR3 length: 17 residues. V was trimmed by 0 bases and J by 2 bases, leaving 12 bases between them. CDR3 DNA sequence: TGTGCCAGCAGCTTGGGAGGCCTAGTTGCTGGGGCCAACGTCCTGACTTTC. Its protein is CASSLGGLVAGANVLTF.

The chain has TRBV7-9 and TRBJ2-3, with D tentatively TRBD1 (6 bases). Germline lookup yields CDR1 SEHNR and CDR2 FQNEAQ (reference sequence). This CDR3 comprises 19 residues. V shed 3 bases and J shed 0 bases, with 22 bases lying between them. The CDR3 nucleotides read TGTGCCAGCAGCTTCCCCCGGGACATGCAAGCCCAGAGCACAGATACGCAGTATTTT. Translated: CASSFPRDMQAQSTDTQYF.